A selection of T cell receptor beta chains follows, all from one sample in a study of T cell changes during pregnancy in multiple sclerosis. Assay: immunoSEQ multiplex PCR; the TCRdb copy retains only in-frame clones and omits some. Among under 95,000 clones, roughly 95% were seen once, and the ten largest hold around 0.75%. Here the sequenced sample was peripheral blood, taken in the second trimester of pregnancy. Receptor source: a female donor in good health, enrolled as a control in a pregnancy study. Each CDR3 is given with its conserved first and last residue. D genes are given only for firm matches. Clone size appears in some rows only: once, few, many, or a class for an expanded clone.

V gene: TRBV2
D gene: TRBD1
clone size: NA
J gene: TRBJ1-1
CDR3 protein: CASTDREWYTEAFF
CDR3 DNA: TGTGCCAGCACCGACAGGGAATGGTACACTGAAGCTTTCTTT

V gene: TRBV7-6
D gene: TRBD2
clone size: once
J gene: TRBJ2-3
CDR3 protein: CASSPKSGSTDTQYF
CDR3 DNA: TGTGCCAGCAGCCCGAAAAGCGGGAGTACAGATACGCAGTATTTT

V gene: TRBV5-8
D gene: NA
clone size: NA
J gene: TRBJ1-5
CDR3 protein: CASSLGQNQPQHF
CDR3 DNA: TGTGCCAGCAGCTTGGGACAGAATCAGCCCCAGCATTTT

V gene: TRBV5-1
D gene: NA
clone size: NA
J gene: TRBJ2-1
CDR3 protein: CASARVAYNEQFF
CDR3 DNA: TGCGCCAGCGCCAGGGTAGCCTACAATGAGCAGTTCTTC

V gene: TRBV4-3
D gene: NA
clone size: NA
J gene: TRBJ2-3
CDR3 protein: CASSQGQSLTDTQYF
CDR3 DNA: TGCGCCAGCAGCCAAGGACAAAGCCTCACAGATACGCAGTATTTT

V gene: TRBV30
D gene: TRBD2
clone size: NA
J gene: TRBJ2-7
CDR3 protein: CAGPGRGGKQYF
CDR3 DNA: TGTGCCGGACCCGGGCGGGGGGGAAAGCAGTACTTC

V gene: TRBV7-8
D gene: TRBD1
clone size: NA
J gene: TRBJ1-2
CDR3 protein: CASSLTGTGGEGYTF
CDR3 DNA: TGTGCCAGCAGCTTAACTGGGACAGGGGGCGAGGGCTACACCTTC

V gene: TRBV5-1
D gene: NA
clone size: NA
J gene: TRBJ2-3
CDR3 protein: CASKTGVSTDTQYF
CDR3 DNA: TGCGCCAGCAAAACCGGGGTCAGCACAGATACGCAGTATTTT

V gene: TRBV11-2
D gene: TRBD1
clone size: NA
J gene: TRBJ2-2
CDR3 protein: CASSSGGLRTGELFF
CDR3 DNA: TGTGCCAGCAGTTCAGGGGGCCTGCGGACCGGGGAGCTGTTTTTT

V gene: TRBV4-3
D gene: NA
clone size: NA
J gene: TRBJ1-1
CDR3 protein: CASSQTTGNTEAFF
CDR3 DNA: TGCGCCAGCAGCCAAACTACAGGGAACACTGAAGCTTTCTTT

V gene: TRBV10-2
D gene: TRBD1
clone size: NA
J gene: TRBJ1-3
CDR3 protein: CASTDRGRVAGNTIYF
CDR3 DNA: TGCGCCAGCACGGACAGGGGGCGAGTGGCTGGAAACACCATATATTTT

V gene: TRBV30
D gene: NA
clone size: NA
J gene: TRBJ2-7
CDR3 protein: CAWSVQLYEQYF
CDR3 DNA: TGTGCCTGGAGTGTACAGTTATACGAGCAGTACTTC

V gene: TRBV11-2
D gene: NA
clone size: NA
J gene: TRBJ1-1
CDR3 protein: CASSLLSPAVMNTEAFF
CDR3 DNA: TGTGCCAGCAGCTTACTCTCCCCCGCGGTCATGAACACTGAAGCTTTCTTT

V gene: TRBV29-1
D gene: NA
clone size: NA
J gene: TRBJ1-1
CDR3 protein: CSVSWPGEAFF
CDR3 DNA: TGCAGCGTCTCCTGGCCAGGAGAAGCTTTCTTT

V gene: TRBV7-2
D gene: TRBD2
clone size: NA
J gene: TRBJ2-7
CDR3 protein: CASSFPSGGPYEQYF
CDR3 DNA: TGTGCCAGCAGCTTCCCTAGCGGGGGGCCCTACGAGCAGTACTTC

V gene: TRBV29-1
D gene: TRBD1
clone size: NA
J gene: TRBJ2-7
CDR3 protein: CSVRRQGALSSSYEQYF
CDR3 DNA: TGCAGCGTGAGGAGACAGGGGGCTCTATCAAGCTCCTACGAGCAGTACTTC

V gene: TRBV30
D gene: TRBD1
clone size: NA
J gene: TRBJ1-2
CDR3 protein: CAWSLEGQFLYGYTF
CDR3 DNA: TGTGCCTGGAGTCTCGAGGGACAGTTTCTCTATGGCTACACCTTC

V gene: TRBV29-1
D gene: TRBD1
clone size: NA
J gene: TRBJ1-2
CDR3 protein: CSVGSRTGKRQIYGYTF
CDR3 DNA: TGCAGCGTTGGGTCTCGGACAGGGAAGAGGCAAATCTATGGCTACACCTTC

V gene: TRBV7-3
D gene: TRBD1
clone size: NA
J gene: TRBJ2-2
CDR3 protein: CASSRTGIPGELFF
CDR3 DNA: TGTGCCAGCAGCAGGACAGGGATCCCCGGGGAGCTGTTTTTT

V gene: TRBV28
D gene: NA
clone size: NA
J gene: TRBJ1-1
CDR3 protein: CASSITLPRTEAFF
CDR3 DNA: TGTGCCAGCAGTATTACCCTCCCGCGCACTGAAGCTTTCTTT

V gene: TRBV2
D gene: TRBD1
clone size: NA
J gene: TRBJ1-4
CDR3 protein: CASSEFDRGSEKLFF
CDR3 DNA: TGTGCCAGCAGTGAATTCGACAGGGGATCTGAAAAACTGTTTTTT

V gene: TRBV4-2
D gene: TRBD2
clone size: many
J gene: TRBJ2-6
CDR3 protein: CASSQDGGAGANVLTF
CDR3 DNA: TGTGCCAGCAGCCAAGATGGGGGGGCTGGGGCCAACGTCCTGACTTTC

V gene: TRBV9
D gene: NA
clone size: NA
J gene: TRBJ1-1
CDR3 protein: CASSVRGARGNTEAFF
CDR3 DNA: TGTGCCAGCAGCGTACGGGGGGCGCGGGGGAACACTGAAGCTTTCTTT

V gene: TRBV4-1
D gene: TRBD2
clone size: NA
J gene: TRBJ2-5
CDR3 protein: CASSQGLAGGQETQYF
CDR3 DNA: TGCGCCAGCAGCCAAGGCCTAGCGGGGGGGCAAGAGACCCAGTACTTC

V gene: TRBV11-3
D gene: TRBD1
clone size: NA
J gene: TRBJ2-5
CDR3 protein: CASSQGVVVETQYF
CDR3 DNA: TGTGCCAGCAGTCAGGGGGTGGTCGTAGAGACCCAGTACTTC

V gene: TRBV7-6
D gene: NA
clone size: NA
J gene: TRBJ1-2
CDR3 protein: CASSLDTGGAPSFGLTIGYTF
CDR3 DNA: TGTGCCAGCAGCTTAGATACGGGTGGTGCGCCCTCCTTTGGGTTAACGATCGGCTACACCTTC

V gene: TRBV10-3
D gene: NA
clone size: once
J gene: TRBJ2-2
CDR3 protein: CAIAGTLNTGELFF
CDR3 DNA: TGTGCCATAGCCGGGACTCTTAACACCGGGGAGCTGTTTTTT

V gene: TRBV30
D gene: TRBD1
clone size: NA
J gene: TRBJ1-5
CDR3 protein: CAWSRGQRRNQPQHF
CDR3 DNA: TGTGCCTGGAGTAGGGGACAGCGACGCAATCAGCCCCAGCATTTT

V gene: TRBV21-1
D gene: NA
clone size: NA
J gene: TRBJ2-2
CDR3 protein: CASSGVGTGYGELFF
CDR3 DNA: TGTGCCAGCAGTGGCGTGGGGACAGGGTACGGGGAGCTGTTTTTT

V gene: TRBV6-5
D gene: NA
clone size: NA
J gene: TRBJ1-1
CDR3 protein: CASTPGGRTEAFF
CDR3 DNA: TGTGCCAGCACTCCTGGCGGCCGCACTGAAGCTTTCTTT

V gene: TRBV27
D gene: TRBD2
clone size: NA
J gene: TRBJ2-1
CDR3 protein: CASSDSGGSYNEQFF
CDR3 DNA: TGTGCCAGCAGCGATAGCGGGGGGAGTTACAATGAGCAGTTCTTC

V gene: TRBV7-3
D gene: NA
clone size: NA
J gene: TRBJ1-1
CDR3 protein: CASSSHRQGEAFF
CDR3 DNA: TGTGCCAGCAGCTCACATCGCCAGGGTGAAGCTTTCTTT

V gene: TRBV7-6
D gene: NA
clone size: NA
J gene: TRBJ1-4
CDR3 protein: CASSFPGGGEKLFF
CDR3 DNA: TGTGCCAGCAGCTTCCCTGGGGGCGGTGAAAAACTGTTTTTT

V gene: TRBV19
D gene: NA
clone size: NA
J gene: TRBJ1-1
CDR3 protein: CAISPPGMNTEAFF
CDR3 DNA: TGTGCCATCTCTCCGCCGGGAATGAACACTGAAGCTTTCTTT

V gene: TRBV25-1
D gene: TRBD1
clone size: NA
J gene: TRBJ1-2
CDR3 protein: CASARQGSVYGYTF
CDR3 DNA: TGTGCCAGCGCCCGACAGGGTTCGGTTTATGGCTACACCTTC